This T cell receptor beta chain originates from a study of blood T cell repertoires in COVID-19. Study summary: T cells, B-cell-depleted T cells, or PBMCs provided the cDNA or gDNA that served as material.

V was pared by 2 bases and J by 5 bases, with 16 bases between. The CDR3 has 15 amino acids. The germline gives CDR1 MNHNS, CDR2 SASEGT. Generated by immunoSEQ multiplex PCR, the TCRdb table keeps only in-frame clones and is missing some. The sample contains 100,000 or so clones, around 93% of which appear only once. This sequence originates from a human donor with active COVID-19. The donor label of this sample is uncertain. This chain links TRBV6-1 with TRBJ2-7, with D possibly TRBD2 on 6 matching bases. Sequenced input: peripheral blood. The CDR3 spells CASSESGPKVHEQYF. The CDR3 nucleotides are TGTGCCAGCAGTGAAAGCGGGCCGAAGGTACACGAGCAGTACTTC.